This note documents a single T cell receptor beta chain sequence. This sample is drawn from a study of metastatic and nonmetastatic thyroid tumors. The germline gives CDR1 MRHNA, CDR2 SNTAGT. The CDR3 is 15 residues long. The V end was cut by 3 bases, the J end by 6 bases, with 14 bases between. Nobody among the patients had been given any treatment before thyroid surgery. TCRdb re-clonotyped the PCR reads through MiXCR. The sample yields some 8,000 clones, approximately 44% seen once. Sequenced material: tumor tissue. This chain links TRBV6-4 with TRBJ2-2, with D tentatively TRBD2 (6 bases). The clonotype comes from a male donor with papillary thyroid cancer or a benign thyroid nodule (not recorded which). Some clones in this sample may be carry-over from other donors' samples. The CDR3 reads CASSESGSSAGELFF. CDR3 sequence (DNA): TGTGCCAGCAGTGAATCCGGGAGTTCCGCCGGGGAGCTGTTTTTT.